What follows are 28 T cell receptor beta chains derived from one specimen sequenced in a study of shared clonotypes between healthy human individuals. Assay used: immunoSEQ multiplex PCR; TCRdb lists only in-frame clones, some missing. The sample includes roughly 450,000 clones, approximately 79% seen only once; the top ten take over 10%. Specimen: PBMCs. The receptors derive from a woman aged 40 to 50 in good health. Some clones in this sample may be carry-over from other donors' samples.

The rearrangement joins TRBV18 to TRBJ2-1, with 14 bases that match TRBD2. This CDR3 has 16 amino acids. The ends lost 6 bases at V and 3 bases at J; junction bases unmatched: 4. Germline lookup yields CDR1 KGHSH and CDR2 LQKENI. CDR3 in amino acids: CASSWTSGRYYNEQFF. Written as DNA, the CDR3 is TGTGCCAGCTCGTGGACTAGCGGGAGGTACTACAATGAGCAGTTCTTC.

The chain's CDR3 is CASSYGRGGSYEQYF. DNA of the CDR3: TGCGCCAGCAGCTACGGGAGAGGGGGATCCTACGAGCAGTACTTC. This rearrangement joins TRBV5-1 to TRBJ2-7; D tentatively fits TRBD1 or TRBD2 (6 bases each). This CDR3 comprises 15 residues. V was cut by 3 bases and J by 1 base, with 14 bases left in between. Germline values: CDR1 SGHRS, CDR2 YFSETQ.

In its sample, this clone was seen a few times. The chain joins TRBV5-1 to TRBJ1-2; D unclear. The CDR3 runs to 13 residues. V was pared by 1 base and J by 0 bases, with 4 bases between. CDR1 and CDR2 from the germline V gene are SGHRS and YFSETQ. Here the CDR3 reads CASSLTANYGYTF. For the CDR3, the DNA is TGCGCCAGCAGCTTGACCGCTAACTATGGCTACACCTTC.

The rearrangement joins TRBV6-6 to TRBJ1-2; 9 bases align to TRBD1. The V gene end was trimmed by 7 bases and the J gene end by 3 bases; junction bases not matched to a gene: 3. This CDR3 has 13 amino acids. CDR1 and CDR2 from the germline V gene are MNHNY and SVGAGI (reference sequence). This chain's CDR3 is CASNTGGHYGYTF. The DNA for the CDR3 is TGTGCCAGCAATACAGGGGGCCACTATGGCTACACCTTC.

V usage is TRBV6-5 and J usage is TRBJ1-3; the D is unclear. V was trimmed by 6 bases and J by 2 bases, leaving 8 bases between them. The CDR3 is 13 residues long. Germline V gene data show CDR1 as MNHEY and CDR2 as SVGAGI. The CDR3 DNA reads as TGTGCCAGCAGCCGGGGAGCTGGAAACACCATATATTTT. Its protein product is CASSRGAGNTIYF.

About this clone itself: The sample contains more than one DNA sequence encoding this CDR3. J is TRBJ2-7 and V is TRBV5-1; the D gene is possibly TRBD1 (5 bases). Trimming cost V 4 bases and J 0 bases, with 11 bases left between them. Germline CDR1 is SGHRS and CDR2 is YFSETQ. This CDR3 comprises 14 residues. CDR3: CASSLGQGSYEQYF. CDR3 DNA sequence: TGCGCCAGCAGCCTAGGACAAGGCTCCTACGAGCAGTACTTC.

This clone was picked up a small number of times. The genes are TRBV2 and TRBJ2-7; possibly TRBD1 for D (5 bases). This CDR3 region has 13 residues. V dropped 5 bases and J dropped 5 bases, with 13 bases sitting between them. Germline V gene data show CDR1 as SNHLY and CDR2 as FYNNEI. The CDR3 nucleotides are TGTGCCAGCAGTTTAGACAGACGAGACGAGCAGTACTTC. It yields the protein CASSLDRRDEQYF.

The sample holds a few counts of this clone. At one of its ends the junction is not consistent with the germline gene, which may arise from a read error. The J gene is TRBJ1-5, the V gene TRBV15; TRBD1 agrees at 8 bases. CDR1 is LNHNV and CDR2 is YYDKDF in the germline V gene (reference sequence). This CDR3 spans 14 amino acids. The CDR3 spells CATSRVDRDQPQHF. The CDR3 DNA sequence: TGTGCCACCAGCAGAGTGGACAGGGATCAACCCCAGCATTTT.

The J gene is TRBJ2-3, the V gene TRBV5-4, with 9 bases that match TRBD2. This CDR3 spans 15 amino acids. Per the germline V gene, CDR1 is SGHNT and CDR2 is YYREEE (reference sequence). With 5 bases clipped from V and 0 bases from J, the junction kept 4 bases outside the gene matches. The CDR3 nucleotides read TGTGCCAGCAGAAAGACTAGCGGTAGCACAGATACGCAGTATTTT. Its translation: CASRKTSGSTDTQYF.

This chain uses TRBV5-4 with TRBJ2-5; 10 nucleotides agree with TRBD2. Germline CDR1 and CDR2: SGHNT and YYREEE (reference sequence). V lost 6 bases to trimming and J lost 2 bases; unmatched junction nucleotides: 7. The CDR3 is 15 residues long. This chain's CDR3 is CASTTGLAVQETQYF. The CDR3 bases are TGTGCCAGCACCACAGGACTAGCGGTGCAAGAGACCCAGTACTTC.

The rearrangement joins TRBV18 to TRBJ2-5; D may match TRBD1 or TRBD2 (5 bases each). TRBJ2-7 matches the DNA end more closely, so the J call is doubtful. Germline V gives CDR1 KGHSH, CDR2 LQKENI. The CDR3 totals 14 residues. CDR3 sequence (DNA): TGTGCCAGCTCACCACCGGGGGAGTCCTACGAGCAGTACTTC. Translating gives CASSPPGESYEQYF.

This sequence joins TRBV28 and TRBJ2-1; D is unclear. Between the trimmed V and J ends, which lost 6 bases and 9 bases, there was a span of 12 bases. The V gene's germline CDR1 is MDHEN and CDR2 SYDVKM. The CDR3 is made up of 12 amino acids. CDR3 nucleotides: TGTGCCAGCAGAACGCCTCTTTTTGAGCAGTTCTTC. Residues: CASRTPLFEQFF.

The chain carries TRBV18 and TRBJ2-7; D may be TRBD2 (6 bases). Trimming removed 2 bases from V and 3 bases from J, with 14 bases in between. The germline CDR1 and CDR2 sequences are KGHSH and LQKENI. This CDR3 is built from 15 residues. The CDR3 region has the DNA TGTGCCAGCTCACCAAATCCGGGAGAGGACTACGAGCAGTACTTC. It specifies CASSPNPGEDYEQYF.

In its sample, this clone was seen a few times. The J gene is TRBJ2-2, the V gene TRBV4-3; D not resolved. Looked up from germline, CDR1 is LGHNA and CDR2 is YSLEER. This CDR3 region has 17 residues. The V and J ends lost 0 bases and 4 bases respectively, with 15 bases between them. CDR3 DNA: TGCGCCAGCAGCCAAGATAACTACCCCATGCTCACCGGGGAGCTGTTTTTT. Its protein product is CASSQDNYPMLTGELFF.

The chain uses TRBV7-2 and TRBJ2-3; no clear D gene. V was shortened by 6 bases and J by 3 bases, with 10 bases between the two germline ends. Germline V lookup: CDR1 SGHTA, CDR2 FQGNSA. CDR3 length: 13 residues. CDR3 bases: TGTGCCAGCAGATCCGAGAGGACAGATACGCAGTATTTT. As protein: CASRSERTDTQYF.

This chain joins TRBV6-1 and TRBJ2-5; maybe TRBD2 (6 bases). CDR1 MNHNS and CDR2 SASEGT come from the germline V gene. Trimming left V 9 bases short and J 4 bases short, with 18 bases between. The CDR3 extends over 14 amino acids. CDR3 DNA sequence: TGTGCCAGACAAATACCGGGGGTAAGAGAGACCCAGTACTTC. Residues: CARQIPGVRETQYF.

This rearrangement joins TRBV4-1 to TRBJ2-7; 11 nucleotides line up with TRBD2. The germline gives CDR1 MGHRA, CDR2 YSYEKL. This CDR3 is 16 amino acids long. V lost 1 base to trimming and J lost 0 bases; unmatched junction nucleotides: 2. CDR3 bases: TGCGCCAGCAGCCAAGGTACTAGCGGGAGCTCCTACGAGCAGTACTTC. Protein sequence: CASSQGTSGSSYEQYF.

This clone showed up just a few times. The CDR3 DNA sequence: TGTGCCAGCTCACCAGAGTCTGGAAACACCATATATTTT. This translates into CASSPESGNTIYF. This rearrangement joins TRBV18 to TRBJ1-3; D gene ambiguous. Trimming left V 2 bases short and J 1 base short, with 3 bases between. Per the germline V gene, CDR1 is KGHSH and CDR2 is LQKENI. CDR3 length: 13 residues.

This clone was counted many times. CDR3 amino acids: CASTQTSGGDNEQFF. CDR3 DNA: TGTGCCAGCACCCAGACTAGCGGAGGGGACAATGAGCAGTTCTTC. The chain couples TRBV27 to TRBJ2-1; 9 bases are shared with TRBD2. Germline V CDR1 and CDR2: MNHEY, SMNVEV (reference sequence). The ends lost 7 bases at V and 5 bases at J; junction bases unmatched: 9. The CDR3 length is 15 residues.

The rearrangement uses TRBV19 and TRBJ2-5, with 7 bases aligning to TRBD1. The CDR3 covers 13 residues. V trimming: 4 bases; J trimming: 5 bases; junction bases outside the gene matches: 4. Germline values: CDR1 LNHDA, CDR2 SQIVND (reference sequence). The CDR3 DNA reads as TGTGCCAGTAGTACGACAGGGAAGGAGACCCAGTACTTC. Translated, it gives CASSTTGKETQYF.

Points on this clone: A much larger clone differs from this one at a single base, so this may be a read error. The chain couples TRBV5-6 to TRBJ2-7; 9 bases match TRBD1. Germline assignment: CDR1 SGHDT and CDR2 YYEEEE. The CDR3 runs to 14 residues. V shed 3 bases and J 4 bases; nucleotides not matched to a gene: 5. For the CDR3, the DNA is TGTGCCAGCAGCTCCGGGACAGGGAGATACGAGCAGTACTTC. This codes for CASSSGTGRYEQYF.

The chain has TRBV30 and TRBJ2-1; D gene uncertain. This CDR3 has 14 amino acids. Per the germline V gene, CDR1 is GTSNPN and CDR2 is SVGIG (reference sequence). Between the trimmed V and J ends, which lost 4 bases and 6 bases, there was a span of 16 bases. The CDR3 loop reads CAWTSWQVRNEQFF. CDR3 DNA sequence: TGTGCCTGGACCAGTTGGCAGGTGCGCAATGAGCAGTTCTTC. Together with reference TRBV30 and TRBJ2-1, the CDR3 gives the full variable domain: SQTIHQWPATLVQPVGSPLSLECTVEGTSNPNLYWYRQAAGRGLQLLFYSVGIGQISSEVPQNLSASRPQDRQFILSSKKLLLSDSGFYLCAWTSWQVRNEQFFGPGTRLTVL.

This clone has a handful of counts. This chain joins TRBV18 and TRBJ1-2; possibly TRBD1 for D (5 bases). This CDR3 spans 13 amino acids. Germline CDR1 reads KGHSH; CDR2 reads LQKENI. V lost 3 bases and J 5 bases, leaving 10 bases between the germline ends. The CDR3 sequence: CASSPATEYGYTF. The CDR3 coding sequence is TGTGCCAGCTCACCCGCGACAGAGTATGGCTACACCTTC.

The chain has TRBV29-1 and TRBJ1-1; maybe TRBD1 (5 bases). The CDR3 extends over 12 amino acids. Germline assignment: CDR1 SQVTM and CDR2 ANQGSEA. V lost 7 bases, J lost 1 base, and 10 bases lay in between. CDR3 sequence (DNA): TGCAGCGCAGGACAAACGAACACTGAAGCTTTCTTT. Its protein is CSAGQTNTEAFF.

The gene calls are TRBV2 and TRBJ2-3, with TRBD2 as a possible D gene (6 bases). With 6 bases removed from V and 0 bases from J, the gap between germline ends came to 19 bases. Germline values: CDR1 SNHLY, CDR2 FYNNEI. This CDR3 spans 17 amino acids. The CDR3 nucleotides are TGTGCCAGCAGGGGGAACTCGGGGGTAGGAAGCACAGATACGCAGTATTTT. Translated: CASRGNSGVGSTDTQYF.

In its sample, this clone was seen once. The chain recombines TRBV13 with TRBJ2-5; D may correspond to TRBD1 or TRBD2 (5 bases each). Germline values: CDR1 PRHDT, CDR2 FYEKMQ (reference sequence). The CDR3 runs to 17 residues. V was pared by 4 bases and J by 5 bases, with 23 bases between. Here the CDR3 reads CASSSLGDGTSGETQYF. The CDR3 DNA is TGTGCCAGCAGCTCCCTTGGGGACGGCACCTCGGGGGAGACCCAGTACTTC. Looking up the rest from reference TRBV13 and TRBJ2-5 gives the full variable domain: AAGVIQSPRHLIKEKRETATLKCYPIPRHDTVYWYQQGPGQDPQFLISFYEKMQSDKGSIPDRFSAQQFSDYHSELNMSSLELGDSALYFCASSSLGDGTSGETQYFGPGTRLLVL.

This clone was observed a few times. For the CDR3, the DNA is TGTGCCAGCAGTGAGCAGCCGGGTCAGCCCCAGCATTTT. Its translation is CASSEQPGQPQHF. The chain carries TRBV2 and TRBJ1-5; D ambiguous. The germline gives CDR1 SNHLY, CDR2 FYNNEI. Trimming took 3 bases from V and 6 from J, leaving 9 bases between them. The CDR3 is 13 amino acids.

Points on this clone: Other nucleotide sequences in the sample specify the same CDR3. V is TRBV4-1 and J is TRBJ2-4; 7 bases are shared with TRBD1. CDR3 size: 14 residues. CDR1 is MGHRA, CDR2 YSYEKL, per germline. The ends lost 8 bases at V and 4 bases at J; junction bases unmatched: 8. The CDR3 loop is CASSPGTAKNIQYF. For the CDR3, the DNA is TGCGCCAGCTCTCCGGGGACAGCAAAAAACATTCAGTACTTC.